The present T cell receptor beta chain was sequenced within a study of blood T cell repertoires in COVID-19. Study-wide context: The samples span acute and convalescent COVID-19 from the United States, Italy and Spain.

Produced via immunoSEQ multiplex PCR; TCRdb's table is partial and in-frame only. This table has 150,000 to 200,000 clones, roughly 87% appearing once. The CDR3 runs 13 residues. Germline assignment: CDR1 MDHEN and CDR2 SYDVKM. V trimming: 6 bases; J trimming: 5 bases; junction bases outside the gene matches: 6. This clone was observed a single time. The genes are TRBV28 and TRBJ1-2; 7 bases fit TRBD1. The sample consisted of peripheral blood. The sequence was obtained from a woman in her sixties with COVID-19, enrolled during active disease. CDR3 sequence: CASRTTGTYGYTF. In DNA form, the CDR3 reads TGTGCCAGCAGGACGACAGGGACTTATGGCTACACCTTC.